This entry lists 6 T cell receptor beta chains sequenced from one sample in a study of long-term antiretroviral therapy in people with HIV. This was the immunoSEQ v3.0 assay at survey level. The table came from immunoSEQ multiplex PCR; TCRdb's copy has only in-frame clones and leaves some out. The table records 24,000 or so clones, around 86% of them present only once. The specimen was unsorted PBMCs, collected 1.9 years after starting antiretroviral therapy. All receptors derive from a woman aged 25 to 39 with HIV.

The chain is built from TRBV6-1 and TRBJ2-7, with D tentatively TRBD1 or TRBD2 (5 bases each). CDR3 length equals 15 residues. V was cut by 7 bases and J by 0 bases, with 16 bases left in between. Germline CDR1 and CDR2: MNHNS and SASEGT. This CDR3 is CASTPRGRSSYEQYV. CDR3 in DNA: TGTGCCAGCACCCCACGGGGCCGGAGCTCCTACGAGCAGTACGTC.

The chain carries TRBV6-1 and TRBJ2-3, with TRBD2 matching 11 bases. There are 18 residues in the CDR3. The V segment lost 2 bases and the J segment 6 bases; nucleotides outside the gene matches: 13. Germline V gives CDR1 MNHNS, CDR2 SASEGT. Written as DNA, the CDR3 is TGTGCCAGCAGTGAAATGGGGGCTAGCGGGGGGTTCCGCGATACGCAGTATTTT. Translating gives CASSEMGASGGFRDTQYF.

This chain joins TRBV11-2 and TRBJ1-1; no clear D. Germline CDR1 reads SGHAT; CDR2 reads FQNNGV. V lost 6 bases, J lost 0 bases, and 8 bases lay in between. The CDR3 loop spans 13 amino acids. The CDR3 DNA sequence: TGTGCCAGCAGGGATACAGTGAACACTGAAGCTTTCTTT. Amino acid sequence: CASRDTVNTEAFF.

In DNA form, the CDR3 reads TGTGCCAGCAGCCTACGACAGAACACAGATACGCAGTATTTT. Amino acid sequence: CASSLRQNTDTQYF. This chain links TRBV5-4 with TRBJ2-3, with D perhaps TRBD1 (5 bases). Trimming removed 4 bases at V and 2 bases at J, with 11 bases between. Germline CDR1 is SGHNT and CDR2 is YYREEE (reference sequence). The CDR3 is 14 amino acids.

The CDR3 DNA is TGTGCCAGCAGCTTGTTTGGTGGATGGAGCGACACTGAAGCTTTCTTT. This codes for CASSLFGGWSDTEAFF. The chain carries TRBV5-5 and TRBJ1-1; D unclear. Per the germline V gene, CDR1 is SGHKS and CDR2 is YYEKEE (reference sequence). The CDR3 contains 16 residues. The ends were cut back, 1 base at V and 3 bases at J, with 16 bases in the middle.

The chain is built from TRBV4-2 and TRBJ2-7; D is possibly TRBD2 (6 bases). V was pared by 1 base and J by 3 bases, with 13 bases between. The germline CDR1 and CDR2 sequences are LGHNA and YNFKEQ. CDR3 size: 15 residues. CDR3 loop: CASSQGLSGNYEQYF. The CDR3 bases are TGTGCCAGCAGCCAAGGTCTTAGCGGAAACTACGAGCAGTACTTC.